This T cell receptor beta chain was recovered during a study of shared clonotypes between healthy human individuals. The V end was cut by 5 bases, the J end by 4 bases, with 11 bases between. The CDR3 is 13 residues long. Germline CDR1 is SGHTA and CDR2 is FQGNSA. Regarding the study as a whole: Naive subsets tended to show greater estimated richness than memory subsets. At large depth, rarefaction still showed sorted-subset sequencing to be incomplete. Sample collection involved blood only; tissue repertoires are likely different.

Worth noting for this clone: Its antigen is unidentified.

Clones were sequenced by immunoSEQ multiplex PCR, and TCRdb holds only the in-frame ones, with some missing. The sample lists roughly 1,100,000 clones, more than 60% occurring once. The clonotype was recovered from a man aged 18 to 29 in good health. The V call is TRBV7-2, the J call TRBJ1-2; TRBD1 is a possible D gene (5 bases). The sample taken for sequencing was memory CD4+ T cells sorted from blood. Subset noted: CD45RA-negative fraction. This CDR3 is CASSPERGYGYTF. The CDR3, as DNA: TGTGCCAGCAGCCCTGAGAGGGGCTATGGCTACACCTTC.